This TCR delta chain was captured by sequencing in a study of gamma-delta T cells after stem cell transplantation. TCRdb made new clone calls on the RT-PCR reads using CATT. Found here are 3,400 or so delta-chain clones, roughly 22% of them singletons; the top ten hold 20% to 30%. The germline CDR1 and CDR2 sequences are GEAIGNYY and EKD. The CDR3 covers 16 residues. This clone was counted once. One end of the junction varies from germline; a read error may be responsible. Other nucleotide sequences in the sample specify the same CDR3. Sequencing was carried out using gamma-delta T cells. The source of this sequence is a human donor. It is not recorded whose cells these are; they may come from a transplant donor. The chain uses TRDV2 and TRDJ1, with 9 nucleotides matching TRDD3. The CDR3 region has the DNA TGTGCCTGCGACAGAACGATGGGGGATAAGGCCGATAAACTCATCTTT. Translation: CACDRTMGDKADKLIF.